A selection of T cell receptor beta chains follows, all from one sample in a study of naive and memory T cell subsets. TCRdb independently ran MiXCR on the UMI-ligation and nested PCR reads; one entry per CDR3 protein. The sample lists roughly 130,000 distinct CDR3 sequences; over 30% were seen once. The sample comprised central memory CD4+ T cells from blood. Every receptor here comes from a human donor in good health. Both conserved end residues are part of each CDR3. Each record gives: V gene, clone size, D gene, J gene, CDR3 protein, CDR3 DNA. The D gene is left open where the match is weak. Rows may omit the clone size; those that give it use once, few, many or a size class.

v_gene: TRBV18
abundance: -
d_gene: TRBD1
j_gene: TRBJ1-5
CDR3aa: CASSPQGAQPQHF
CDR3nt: TGTGCCAGCTCACCTCAGGGGGCTCAGCCCCAGCATTTT

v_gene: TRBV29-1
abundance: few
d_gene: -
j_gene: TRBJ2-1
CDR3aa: CSARARAYDSEQFF
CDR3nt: TGCAGCGCAAGGGCTAGGGCCTATGATAGTGAGCAGTTCTTC

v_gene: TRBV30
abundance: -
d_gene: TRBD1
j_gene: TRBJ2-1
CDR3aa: CAWRSGQPNNEQFF
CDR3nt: TGTGCCTGGAGATCGGGACAGCCAAACAATGAGCAGTTCTTC

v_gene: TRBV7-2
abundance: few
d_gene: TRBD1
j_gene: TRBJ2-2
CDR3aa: CAINLGQVAGELFF
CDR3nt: TGTGCCATCAACCTCGGACAGGTTGCCGGGGAGCTGTTTTTT

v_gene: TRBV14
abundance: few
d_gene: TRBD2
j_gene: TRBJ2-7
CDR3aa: CASSQGAGGYEQYF
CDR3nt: TGTGCCAGCAGCCAAGGCGCGGGAGGCTACGAGCAGTACTTC

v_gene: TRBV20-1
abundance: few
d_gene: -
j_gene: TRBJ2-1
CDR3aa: CSAHHLAQSSYNEQFF
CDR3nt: TGCAGTGCCCACCATCTAGCGCAAAGCTCCTACAATGAGCAGTTCTTC

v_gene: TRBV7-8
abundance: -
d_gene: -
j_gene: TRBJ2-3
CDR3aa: CASSFDDLYTQYF
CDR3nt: TGTGCCAGCAGCTTCGACGACTTGTATACGCAGTATTTT

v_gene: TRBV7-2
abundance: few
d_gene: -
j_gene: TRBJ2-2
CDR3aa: CASSLASGPGELFF
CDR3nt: TGTGCCAGCAGCTTAGCTTCCGGGCCCGGGGAGCTGTTTTTT

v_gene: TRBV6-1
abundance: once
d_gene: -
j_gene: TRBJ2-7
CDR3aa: CASSDQDRTGYEQYF
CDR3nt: TGTGCCAGCAGTGACCAGGACAGAACGGGCTACGAGCAGTACTTC

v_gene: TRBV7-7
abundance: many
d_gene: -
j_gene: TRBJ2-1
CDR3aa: CASSLGRGEQFF
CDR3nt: TGTGCTAGCAGCTTAGGGCGAGGTGAGCAGTTCTTC

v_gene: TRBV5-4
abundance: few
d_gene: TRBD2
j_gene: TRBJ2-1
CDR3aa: CASSPIAGASTMGQFF
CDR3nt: TGTGCCAGCAGCCCTATAGCGGGAGCTAGTACAATGGGGCAGTTCTTC

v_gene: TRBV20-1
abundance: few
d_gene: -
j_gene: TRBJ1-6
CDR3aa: CSARRDTNSPLHF
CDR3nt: TGCAGTGCTAGAAGGGACACCAATTCACCCCTCCACTTT

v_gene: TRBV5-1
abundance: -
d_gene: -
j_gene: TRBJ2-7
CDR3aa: CASSFEGRSAEQYF
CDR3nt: TGCGCCAGCAGCTTCGAGGGCAGATCCGCCGAGCAGTACTTC

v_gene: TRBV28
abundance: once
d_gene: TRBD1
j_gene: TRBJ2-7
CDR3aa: CASRPPGQGAYEQYF
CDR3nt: TGTGCCAGCAGACCACCGGGACAGGGAGCCTACGAGCAGTACTTC

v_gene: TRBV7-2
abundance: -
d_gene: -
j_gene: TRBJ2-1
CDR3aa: CASSLKWDGWFIF
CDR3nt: TGTGCCAGCAGCTTAAAATGGGACGGTTGGTTCATCTTC

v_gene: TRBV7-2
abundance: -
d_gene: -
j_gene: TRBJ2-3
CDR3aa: CASSPLGVGVSTDTQYF
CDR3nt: TGTGCCAGCAGCCCCCTGGGCGTAGGGGTTAGCACAGATACGCAGTATTTT

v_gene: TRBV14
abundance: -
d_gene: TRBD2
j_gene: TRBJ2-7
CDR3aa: CASSILAGGPVAEQYF
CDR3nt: TGTGCCAGCAGCATCCTAGCGGGAGGGCCCGTTGCAGAGCAGTACTTC

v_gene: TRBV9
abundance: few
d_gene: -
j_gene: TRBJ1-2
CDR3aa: CASSVGQGYGYTF
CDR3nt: TGTGCCAGCAGCGTAGGGCAGGGTTACGGCTACACCTTC

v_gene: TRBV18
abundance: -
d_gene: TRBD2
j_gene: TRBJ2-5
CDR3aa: CASSLFGTTTETQYF
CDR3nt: TGTGCCAGCTCACTATTCGGGACTACGACAGAGACCCAGTACTTC

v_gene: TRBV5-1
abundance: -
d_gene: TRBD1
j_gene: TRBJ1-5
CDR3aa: CASSLGTGQRQPQHF
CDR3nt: TGCGCCAGCAGCCTAGGGACAGGGCAGCGTCAGCCCCAGCATTTT

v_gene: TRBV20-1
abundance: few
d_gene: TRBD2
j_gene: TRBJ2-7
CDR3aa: CSASPLAGQTTYEQYF
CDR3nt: TGCAGTGCTAGTCCCCTAGCGGGGCAGACTACCTACGAGCAGTACTTC

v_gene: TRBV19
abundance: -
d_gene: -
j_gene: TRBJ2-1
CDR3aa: CASSIVVGTGFDNEQFF
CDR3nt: TGTGCCAGTAGTATAGTTGTTGGAACAGGTTTCGACAATGAGCAGTTCTTC

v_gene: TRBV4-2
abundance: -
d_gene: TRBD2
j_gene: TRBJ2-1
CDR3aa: CASSQGIQAGGSNEQFF
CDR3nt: TGTGCCAGCAGCCAAGGGATCCAAGCGGGAGGGAGTAATGAGCAGTTCTTC

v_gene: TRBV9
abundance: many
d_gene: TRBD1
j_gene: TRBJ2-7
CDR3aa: CASSVSGQSYEQYF
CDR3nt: TGTGCCAGCAGCGTTTCGGGACAGTCCTACGAGCAGTACTTC